Following are 2 T cell receptor beta chains from one sample sequenced in a study of control samples from healthy donors and cancer patients. Measured with immunoSEQ multiplex PCR; TCRdb has only the in-frame clones, and not every one. The top ten hold less than 5.5% of the sample, which has approximately 150,000 clones, 89% seen once. Material: blood. Every receptor here comes from a man aged 25-45 years in good health.

This clone was seen a single time. This chain joins TRBV4-3 and TRBJ2-1; TRBD1 matches at 9 bases. Germline CDR1 and CDR2: LGHNA and YSLEER. The CDR3 is 15 amino acids. V was pared by 4 bases and J by 1 base, with 2 bases of the junction left unmatched. CDR3 amino acids: CASSPDRGSYNEQFF. CDR3 in DNA: TGCGCCAGCAGCCCTGACAGGGGGTCCTACAATGAGCAGTTCTTC.

This rearrangement joins TRBV1 to TRBJ2-2; TRBD2 is taken as the D call from the table, unchecked against the DNA. TRBV1 is reported as a pseudogene. The length of the CDR3 is 12 residues. DNA of the CDR3: TGCACCAGCAGCCACTTGAGCGGGGAGCTGTTTTTT. Translated, it gives CTSSHLSGELFF.